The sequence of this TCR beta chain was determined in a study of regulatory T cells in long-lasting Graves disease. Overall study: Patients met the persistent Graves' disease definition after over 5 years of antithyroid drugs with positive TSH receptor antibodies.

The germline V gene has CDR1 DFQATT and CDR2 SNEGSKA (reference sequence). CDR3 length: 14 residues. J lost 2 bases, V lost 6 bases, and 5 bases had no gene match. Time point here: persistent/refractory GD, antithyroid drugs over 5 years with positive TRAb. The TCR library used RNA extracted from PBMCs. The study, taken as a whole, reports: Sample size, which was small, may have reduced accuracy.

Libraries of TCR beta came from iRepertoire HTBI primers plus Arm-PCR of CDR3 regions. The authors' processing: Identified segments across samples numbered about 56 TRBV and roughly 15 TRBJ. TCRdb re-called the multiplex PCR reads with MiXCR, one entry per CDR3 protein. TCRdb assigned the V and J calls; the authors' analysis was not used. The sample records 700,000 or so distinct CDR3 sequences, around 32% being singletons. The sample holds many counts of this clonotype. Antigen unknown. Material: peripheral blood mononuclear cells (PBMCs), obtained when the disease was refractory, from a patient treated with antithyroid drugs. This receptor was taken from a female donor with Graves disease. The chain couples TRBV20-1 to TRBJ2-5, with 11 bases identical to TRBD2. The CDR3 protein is CSAGTSGGQETQYF. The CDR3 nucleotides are TGCAGTGCCGGGACTAGCGGAGGACAAGAGACCCAGTACTTC.